Listed below are T cell receptor beta chains from one sample, sequenced in a study of Tregs in tolerant kidney transplant recipients. Measured with immunoSEQ multiplex PCR; TCRdb has only the in-frame clones, and not every one. The table records about 110,000 clones, 90% of them present only once. The starting material was CD4+ T cells from blood, obtained before the transplant. These receptors originate from a human donor who received a combined kidney and bone marrow transplant. The CDR3 runs from the conserved cysteine through the conserved F or W. D genes are given only for firm matches. Clone size, where shown, is once, few, many, or a class for clones that have expanded.

D	size	V	J	DNA	CDR3
.	.	TRBV19	TRBJ1-3	TGTGCCAGTAGGCAACACTCTGGAAACACCATATATTTT	CASRQHSGNTIYF
TRBD2	.	TRBV15	TRBJ2-7	TGTGCCACCAGCCCCCGAGCGGGGCGCGGGTACGAGCAGTACTTC	CATSPRAGRGYEQYF
.	.	TRBV11-3	TRBJ2-1	TGTGCCAGCAGCTCCGGACAGAACAATGAGCAGTTCTTC	CASSSGQNNEQFF
.	.	TRBV10-2	TRBJ2-2	TGCGCCAGCGGTCCCGGGGGAAGCGCGTACACCGGGGAGCTGTTTTTT	CASGPGGSAYTGELFF
.	.	TRBV6-1	TRBJ2-7	TGTGCCAGCATACTAGCCTACGAGCAGTACTTC	CASILAYEQYF
.	.	TRBV29-1	TRBJ1-3	TGCAGCGTCGGGGACACCGGCTCTGGAAACACCATATATTTT	CSVGDTGSGNTIYF
.	.	TRBV2	TRBJ2-3	TGTGCCAGCCCTTCCGGGCCGGAGGCATCCGATACGCAGTATTTT	CASPSGPEASDTQYF
TRBD2	few	TRBV28	TRBJ2-7	TGTGCCAGCACCCCGACTAGCGGGATAACCTACGAGCAGTACTTC	CASTPTSGITYEQYF
TRBD1	.	TRBV6-1	TRBJ2-7	TGTGCCAGCAGAGGGGCAGGGGGCGCCGGGGAGCAGTACTTC	CASRGAGGAGEQYF
.	.	TRBV5-1	TRBJ2-2	TGCGCCAGCAGCTTGGGGACTACCACCGGGGAGCTGTTTTTT	CASSLGTTTGELFF
.	.	TRBV7-9	TRBJ2-3	TGTGCCAGCAGTCTGGGGGAAGGAGGGGATACGCAGTATTTT	CASSLGEGGDTQYF
.	.	TRBV6-5	TRBJ1-1	TGTGCCAGCATCACTCCAGGGCAGGACACTGAAGCTTTCTTT	CASITPGQDTEAFF
TRBD1	once	TRBV7-9	TRBJ2-7	TGTGCCAGCAGGTCGGGACAGGGCCCCTACGAGCAGTACTTC	CASRSGQGPYEQYF
TRBD1	once	TRBV6-5	TRBJ1-5	TGTGCCAGCAGTTACGGGACAGGCAATCAGCCCCAGCATTTT	CASSYGTGNQPQHF
.	.	TRBV9	TRBJ1-5	TGTGCCAGCAGCCGTGGGGGGAATCAGCCCCAGCATTTT	CASSRGGNQPQHF
TRBD1	once	TRBV2	TRBJ2-1	TGTGCCAGCAGTGAGGGACAGTGGAATGAGCAGTTCTTC	CASSEGQWNEQFF
.	once	TRBV11-2	TRBJ2-7	TGTGCCAGCAGCTTAGATACGCTAGCGCGTTCCTACGAGCAGTACTTC	CASSLDTLARSYEQYF
TRBD1	.	TRBV12-5	TRBJ1-1	TGTGCTAGTGGTTTGGGGACAGGGGGCCGTTCAAGGACTGAAGCTTTCTTT	CASGLGTGGRSRTEAFF
TRBD2	.	TRBV29-1	TRBJ2-1	TGCAGCGTTGAAGAACCGACTAGCGGGAGCTCCTACAATGAGCAGTTCTTC	CSVEEPTSGSSYNEQFF
.	few	TRBV7-8	TRBJ2-7	TGTGCCAGCATGAGCGGCTCCTACGAGCAGTACTTC	CASMSGSYEQYF
TRBD2	.	TRBV12-5	TRBJ2-1	TGTGCTAGTGGTTTGGTAGGGACTAGCGGGAGAGGTGAGCAGTTCTTC	CASGLVGTSGRGEQFF
.	.	TRBV19	TRBJ1-2	TGTGCCACCGAAGGACTTAACTATGGCTACACCTTC	CATEGLNYGYTF